The sequence of this T cell receptor (beta chain) was determined in a study of vaccination and CD4 T cells after COVID-19. CDR1 is DFQATT, CDR2 SNEGSKA, per germline (reference sequence). V dropped 0 bases and J dropped 11; count of bases not matched to a gene: 10. The CDR3 loop spans 14 amino acids. Study-wide results and caveats: Only relatively few convalescent patients were studied, and early post-infection timepoints were not analyzed. The rise in median SARS-CoV-2-reactive clonotypes, from roughly 21 to 40, was not significant.

The treatment: approximately nine-day PBMC culture with coronavirus spike peptide pools or control peptides (ViraFEST assay). An unexposed donor provided the CD4+ T cells, which were collected before the COVID-19 pandemic (2011-2018). Peptide pool stimulation in ViraFEST expanded antigen-specific T cells, whose TCRs were then sequenced. Some 2 million PBMCs were grown per well alongside approximately 9.2 IU/ml IL-2 and 10 ug/ml peptide pools. This clonotype has a handful of counts. Antigen: not known. Oncomine TCR Beta short-read sequencing was applied to DNA from cultured CD4+ T cells. Someone extracted genomic DNA from cultured CD4+ T cells. TCRdb reanalysed the PCR reads using MiXCR and keeps one entry per CDR3 protein. The table lists 11,000 or so distinct CDR3 sequences, under 45% of them singletons.

The source is a human donor in good health. Sample: CD4+ T cells from blood, cultured in vitro. The genes are TRBV20-1 and TRBJ1-1, with 9 bases aligning to TRBD1. CDR3 DNA sequence: TGCAGTGCTAGAGACCGGGGACAGGGAGGTGCCGCTTTCTTT. Translation gives CSARDRGQGGAAFF.